Each of the 5 T cell receptor beta chains below was sequenced from the same sample in a study of cytomegalovirus exposure and HLA in healthy donors. With 60 Vbeta and 13 Jbeta primers, the PCR was carried out. Libraries were prepared by immunoSEQ multiplex PCR; TCRdb keeps only in-frame clonotypes and omits some of them. The table gives tens of thousands of clones; the top ten clones make up over 7% of it. The sample consisted of PBMCs. The source of these receptors is a male donor in good health and CMV-seronegative.

This rearrangement joins TRBV27 to TRBJ2-7; 7 nucleotides agree with TRBD2. The CDR3 has 16 amino acids. V dropped 2 bases and J dropped 3; count of bases not matched to a gene: 10. The germline V gene has CDR1 MNHEY and CDR2 SMNVEV (reference sequence). The CDR3 here is CASSLAGEDSGYEQYF. The CDR3 DNA reads as TGTGCCAGCAGTTTAGCGGGGGAGGACTCGGGCTACGAGCAGTACTTC.

This chain links TRBV14 with TRBJ2-3; a weak D match, TRBD2 (5 bases). Per germline, CDR1 SGHDN and CDR2 FVKESK. With 4 bases removed from V and 6 bases from J, the gap between germline ends came to 11 bases. This CDR3 has 13 amino acids. The CDR3 here is CASSPGSSDTQYF. The CDR3 DNA sequence: TGTGCCAGCAGCCCCGGGTCTAGCGATACGCAGTATTTT.

The genes are TRBV5-1 and TRBJ2-2; D remains unclear. Germline loops: CDR1 SGHRS, CDR2 YFSETQ. The V and J ends lost 6 bases and 3 bases respectively, with 12 bases between them. The length of the CDR3 is 14 residues. The CDR3 region has the DNA TGCGCCAGCAAAGGCGGATTGTACACCGGGGAGCTGTTTTTT. It is translated as CASKGGLYTGELFF. The variable domain in full, with the rest retrieved from reference TRBV5-1 and TRBJ2-2, is KAGVTQTPRYLIKTRGQQVTLSCSPISGHRSVSWYQQTPGQGLQFLFEYFSETQRNKGNFPGRFSGRQFSNSRSEMNVSTLELGDSALYLCASKGGLYTGELFFGEGSRLTVL.

The V and J genes are TRBV29-1 and TRBJ2-4; D may be TRBD1 (7 bases). Germline V lookup: CDR1 SQVTM, CDR2 ANQGSEA. The CDR3 loop spans 13 amino acids. Trimming pared 6 bases from V and 6 bases from J, leaving 15 bases between. The CDR3 here is CSVRGPGGNIQYF. The CDR3 nucleotides read TGCAGCGTCCGGGGGCCAGGGGGAAACATTCAGTACTTC.

This chain joins TRBV19 and TRBJ2-3; possibly TRBD2 for D (6 bases). The ends were cut back, 4 bases at V and 2 bases at J, with 13 bases in the middle. Germline assignment: CDR1 LNHDA and CDR2 SQIVND (reference sequence). This CDR3 has 15 residues. The CDR3 bases are TGTGCCAGTAGTACGGGACTCGACAACACAGATACGCAGTATTTT. It codes for CASSTGLDNTDTQYF.